Detailed here is one TCR beta chain. CDR1 MNHNY and CDR2 SVGAGI come from the germline V gene (reference sequence). V lost 1 base, J lost 7 bases, and 17 bases lay in between. This CDR3 has 16 residues. Only in-frame clones appear in the TCRdb table, and some are missing; sequencing was by immunoSEQ multiplex PCR. The sample yields just under 65,000 clones, approximately 71% seen once. Single viable CD3+CD4+CD8-CD45RO+ cells were sorted as the memory CD4+ T cells. These data come from a study of memory CD4+ T cells and cytomegalovirus serostatus. Turning to the study itself: Of the healthy Belgian adults, several were CMV seropositive and about 24 seronegative.

The sample was memory CD4+ T cells from blood. The chain is built from TRBV6-6 and TRBJ2-1; TRBD1 might be the D (6 bases). The TCR was taken from an adult in good health and CMV-seronegative. This CDR3 is CASSYLGQILRNEQFF. CDR3 bases: TGTGCCAGCAGTTACTTGGGACAAATCCTTAGGAATGAGCAGTTCTTC.